This TCR beta chain was sequenced in a study of cytomegalovirus exposure and HLA in healthy donors. The wider study: The study placed about four fifths of its 398 genotyped donors in the Caucasian-associated ancestry cluster. The study, taken as a whole, reports: TCR beta V- and J-gene trimming was later associated with a missense DCLRE1C variant.

In the case of this clone: Its antigen is unidentified.

Primers for the PCR totalled 60 Vbeta and 13 Jbeta. The data were produced by immunoSEQ multiplex PCR, yet TCRdb's version contains in-frame clones alone and is incomplete. This table holds more than 140,000 clones, approximately 80% found once. V was clipped by 3 bases and J by 0 bases, with 12 bases between them. The length of the CDR3 is 15 residues. The V gene's germline CDR1 is SGHRS and CDR2 YFSETQ. V gene TRBV5-1 combines with J gene TRBJ1-1, with D possibly TRBD1 on 5 matching bases. This TCR derives from a man under 40 in good health and CMV-seropositive. Sequenced sample: PBMCs. Here the CDR3 DNA reads TGCGCCAGCAGCTCTTTAGGGGCCCTGAACACTGAAGCTTTCTTT. Protein: CASSSLGALNTEAFF.